This T cell receptor (beta chain) was identified in a study of cytomegalovirus exposure and HLA in healthy donors. Across the whole study: A prior analysis found about 120 million unique TCR beta sequences from approximately 200 million T cells.

This CDR3 region has 15 residues. Germline V gives CDR1 SGHTA, CDR2 FQGNSA. The PCR used 60 Vbeta and 13 Jbeta primers. Data came from immunoSEQ multiplex PCR; TCRdb stores just in-frame clones and leaves some out. The sample lists about 140,000 clones, roughly 82% seen once, with roughly 3.2% in the top ten. V is TRBV7-2 and J is TRBJ2-5; weak D call: TRBD1 (6 bases). The last part of the DNA fits TRBJ2-7 better; the J call may be wrong. The source material was PBMCs. This sequence originates from a man in his late teens or twenties in good health and CMV-seropositive. CDR3 in amino acids: CASSLADSGSYEQYF. The CDR3 region has the DNA TGTGCCAGCAGCTTGGCGGACAGTGGAAGTTACGAGCAGTACTTC.